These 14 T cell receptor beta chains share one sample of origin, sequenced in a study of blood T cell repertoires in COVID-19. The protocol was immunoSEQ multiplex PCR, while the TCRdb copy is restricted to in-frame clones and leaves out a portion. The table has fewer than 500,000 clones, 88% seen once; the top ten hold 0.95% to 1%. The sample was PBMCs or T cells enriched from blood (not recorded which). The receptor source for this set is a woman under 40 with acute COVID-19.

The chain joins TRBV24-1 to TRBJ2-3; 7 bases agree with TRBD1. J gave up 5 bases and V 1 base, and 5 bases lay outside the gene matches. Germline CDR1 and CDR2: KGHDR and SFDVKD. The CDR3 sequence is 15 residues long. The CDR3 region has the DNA TGTGCCACCAGTGATTTCTCCAGGGGGATAGATACGCAGTATTTT. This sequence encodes CATSDFSRGIDTQYF.

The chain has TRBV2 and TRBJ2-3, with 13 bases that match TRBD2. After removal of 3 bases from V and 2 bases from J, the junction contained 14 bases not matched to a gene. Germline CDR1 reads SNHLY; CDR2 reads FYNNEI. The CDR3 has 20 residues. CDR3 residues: CASSDPLGLAGATNTDTQYF. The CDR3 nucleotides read TGTGCCAGCAGTGACCCACTCGGACTAGCGGGGGCAACTAACACAGATACGCAGTATTTT.

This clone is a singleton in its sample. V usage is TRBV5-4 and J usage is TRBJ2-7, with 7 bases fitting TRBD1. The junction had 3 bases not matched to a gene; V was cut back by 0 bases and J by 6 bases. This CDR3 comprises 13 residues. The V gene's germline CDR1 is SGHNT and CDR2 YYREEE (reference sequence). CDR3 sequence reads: CASSLAGTAEQYF. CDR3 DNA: TGTGCCAGCAGCTTGGCCGGGACAGCCGAGCAGTACTTC.

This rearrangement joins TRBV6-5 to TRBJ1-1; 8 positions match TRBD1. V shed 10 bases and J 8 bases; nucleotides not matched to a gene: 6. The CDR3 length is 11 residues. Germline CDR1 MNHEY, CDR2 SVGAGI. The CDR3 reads CATWTGREAFF. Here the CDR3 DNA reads TGTGCCACCTGGACAGGGCGAGAAGCTTTCTTT.

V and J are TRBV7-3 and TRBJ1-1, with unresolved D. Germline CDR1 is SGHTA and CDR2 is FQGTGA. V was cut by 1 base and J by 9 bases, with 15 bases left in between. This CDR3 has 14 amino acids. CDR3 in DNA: TGTGCCAGCAGCTTAAGACCCGGTACAGATAAAGCTTTCTTT. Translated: CASSLRPGTDKAFF.

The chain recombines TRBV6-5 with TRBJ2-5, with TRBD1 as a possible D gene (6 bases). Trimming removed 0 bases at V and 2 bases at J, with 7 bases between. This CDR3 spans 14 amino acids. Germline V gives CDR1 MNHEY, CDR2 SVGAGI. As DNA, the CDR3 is TGTGCCAGCAGTTACTCCAGGGGTCAAGAGACCCAGTACTTC. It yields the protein CASSYSRGQETQYF.

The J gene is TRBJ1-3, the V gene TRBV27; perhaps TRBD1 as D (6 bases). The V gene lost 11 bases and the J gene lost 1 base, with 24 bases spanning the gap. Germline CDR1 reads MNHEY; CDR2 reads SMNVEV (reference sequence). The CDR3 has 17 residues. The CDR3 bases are TGTGCCCGCCCGGACAGAGGTCAGGCCAAATCTGGAAACACCATATATTTT. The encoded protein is CARPDRGQAKSGNTIYF.

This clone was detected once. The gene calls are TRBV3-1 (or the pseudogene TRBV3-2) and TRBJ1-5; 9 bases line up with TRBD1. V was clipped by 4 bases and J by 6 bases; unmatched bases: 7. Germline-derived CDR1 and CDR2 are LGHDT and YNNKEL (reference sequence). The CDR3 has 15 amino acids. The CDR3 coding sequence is TGTGCCAGCAGCCCGACAGGGGGAGAGGGTCAGCCCCAGCATTTT. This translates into CASSPTGGEGQPQHF.

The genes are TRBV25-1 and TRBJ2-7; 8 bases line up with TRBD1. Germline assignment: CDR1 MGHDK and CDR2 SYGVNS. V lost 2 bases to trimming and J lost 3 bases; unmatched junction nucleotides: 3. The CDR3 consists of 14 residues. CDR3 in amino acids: CASSEQGAVYEQYF. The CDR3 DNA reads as TGTGCCAGCAGTGAACAGGGGGCGGTCTACGAGCAGTACTTC.

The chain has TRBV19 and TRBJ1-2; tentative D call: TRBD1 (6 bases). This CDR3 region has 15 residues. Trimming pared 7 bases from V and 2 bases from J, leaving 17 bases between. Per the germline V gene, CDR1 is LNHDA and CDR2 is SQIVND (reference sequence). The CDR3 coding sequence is TGTGCCAGTACCCCACCTTGGACAGAAAACTATGGCTACACCTTC. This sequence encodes CASTPPWTENYGYTF.

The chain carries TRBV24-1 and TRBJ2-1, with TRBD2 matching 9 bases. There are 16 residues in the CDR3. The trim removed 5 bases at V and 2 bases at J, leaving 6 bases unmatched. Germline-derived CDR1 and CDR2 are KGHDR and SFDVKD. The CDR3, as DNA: TGTGCCACCAGTGGGTCTGAGCGGGGGGCCTACAATGAGCAGTTCTTC. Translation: CATSGSERGAYNEQFF.

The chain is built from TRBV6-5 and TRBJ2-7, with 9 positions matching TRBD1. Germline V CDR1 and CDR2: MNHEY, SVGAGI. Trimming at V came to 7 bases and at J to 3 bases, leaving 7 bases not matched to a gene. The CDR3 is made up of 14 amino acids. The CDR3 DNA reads TGTGCCAGCACCGGGACAGGGTCCAACTACGAGCAGTACTTC. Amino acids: CASTGTGSNYEQYF.

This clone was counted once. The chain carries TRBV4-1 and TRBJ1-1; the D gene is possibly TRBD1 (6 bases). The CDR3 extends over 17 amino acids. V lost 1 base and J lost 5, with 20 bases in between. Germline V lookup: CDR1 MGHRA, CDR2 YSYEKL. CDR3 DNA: TGCGCCAGCAGCCAAGCTGTGGACAGTGGGGGTCGGACTGAAGCTTTCTTT. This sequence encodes CASSQAVDSGGRTEAFF.

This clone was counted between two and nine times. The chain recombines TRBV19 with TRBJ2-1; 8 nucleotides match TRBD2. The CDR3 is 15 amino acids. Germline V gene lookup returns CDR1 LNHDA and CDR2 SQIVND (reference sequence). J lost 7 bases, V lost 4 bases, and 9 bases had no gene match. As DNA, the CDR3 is TGTGCCAGTAGTAGGGGCACTAGCGGAGGAAATGAGCAGTTCTTC. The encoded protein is CASSRGTSGGNEQFF.